A single sample is the source of the 32 T cell receptor beta chains below, sequenced in a study of identifying expanded T cells in peripheral blood (dated by TCRdb to between 2018 and 2021). Library preparation employed the immunoSEQ multiplex PCR assay. TCRdb limited this immuneACCESS table to in-frame rearrangements with V and J called. A share of clones is missing; checked studies link under half to unresolved V genes, and the rest is unexplained. The sample table shows roughly 90,000 clones, and about 88% are seen once. Of the sample, around 4.5% is held by the ten largest clones. Sequencing input: blood. The receptor source for this set is a person between 18 and 75 years old in good health.

V is TRBV11-2 and J is TRBJ2-3; D possibly uses TRBD1 or TRBD2 (7 bases each). Trimming took off 5 bases at V and 5 bases at J, with 17 bases between the two ends. Germline V gene data show CDR1 as SGHAT and CDR2 as FQNNGV. The CDR3 sequence is 15 residues long. The CDR3 here is CASSATQGGIDTQYF. The CDR3 nucleotides are TGTGCCAGCAGCGCGACGCAGGGGGGGATAGATACGCAGTATTTT.

In this sample, this clone turned up once. V usage is TRBV4-1 and J usage is TRBJ1-2; D is unresolved. Germline CDR1 MGHRA, CDR2 YSYEKL. This CDR3 has 12 amino acids. The V gene lost 1 base and the J gene lost 4 bases, with 4 bases spanning the gap. The CDR3 is CASSQGIYGYTF. The CDR3 DNA follows: TGCGCCAGCAGCCAAGGGATCTATGGCTACACCTTC.

The chain combines TRBV19 with TRBJ2-7; no firm D call. The germline CDR1 and CDR2 sequences are LNHDA and SQIVND (reference sequence). This CDR3 is 13 amino acids long. V was clipped by 0 bases and J by 5 bases, with 8 bases between them. CDR3 amino acids: CASSIDGLDEQYF. CDR3 DNA: TGTGCCAGTAGTATAGACGGGCTCGACGAGCAGTACTTC.

A single count supports this clone. The chain employs TRBV7-9 and TRBJ2-2; D is uncertain. Trimming took 1 base from V and 2 from J, leaving 5 bases between them. From germline, CDR1 is SEHNR and CDR2 FQNEAQ (reference sequence). This CDR3 is 14 amino acids long. The CDR3 sequence is CASSLGYNTGELFF. The CDR3 region has the DNA TGTGCCAGCAGCTTAGGCTACAACACCGGGGAGCTGTTTTTT.

The table lists this clone with many counts. V is TRBV7-2 and J is TRBJ1-2; D unclear. Germline loops: CDR1 SGHTA, CDR2 FQGNSA. The V gene lost 2 bases and the J gene lost 4 bases, with 11 bases spanning the gap. The CDR3 length is 14 residues. The CDR3 sequence: CASSLWSSGYGYTF. In nucleotides, the CDR3 is TGTGCCAGCAGCTTATGGAGCAGCGGCTATGGCTACACCTTC. The complete variable domain, with remaining parts taken from reference TRBV7-2 and TRBJ1-2, reads GAGVSQSPSNKVTEKGKDVELRCDPISGHTALYWYRQSLGQGLEFLIYFQGNSAPDKSGLPSDRFSAERTGGSVSTLTIQRTQQEDSAVYLCASSLWSSGYGYTFGSGTRLTVV.

The CDR3 sequence: CAWTWLSSNGYTF. The CDR3 DNA is TGTGCCTGGACGTGGTTGAGTTCCAACGGCTACACCTTC. The chain combines TRBV30 with TRBJ1-2, with D unresolved. The CDR3 extends over 13 amino acids. Looked up from germline, CDR1 is GTSNPN and CDR2 is SVGIG (reference sequence). V was trimmed by 4 bases and J by 8 bases, leaving 17 bases between them.

The rearrangement joins TRBV19 to TRBJ1-6; D is ambiguous. The ends were cut back, 7 bases at V and 10 bases at J, with 11 bases in the middle. The CDR3 runs 12 residues. Germline CDR1 is LNHDA and CDR2 is SQIVND (reference sequence). This chain's CDR3 is CASKEPGSPLHF. The CDR3 DNA follows: TGTGCCAGTAAAGAACCCGGGTCACCCCTCCACTTT.

This clone has at least ten counts. V usage is TRBV18 and J usage is TRBJ1-5; TRBD1 agrees at 8 bases. The CDR3 loop spans 19 amino acids. The V and J ends lost 3 bases and 2 bases, in that order; junction bases with no gene match: 15. Germline CDR1 KGHSH, CDR2 LQKENI. The CDR3 sequence: CASSPNPPQGAEGNQPQHF. The CDR3 DNA reads as TGTGCCAGCTCACCTAACCCGCCTCAGGGGGCGGAGGGCAATCAGCCCCAGCATTTT.

This rearrangement joins TRBV6-5 to TRBJ2-7; 8 nucleotides line up with TRBD2. The CDR3 has 14 amino acids. Trimming at V came to 5 bases and at J to 0 bases, leaving 3 bases not matched to a gene. Germline CDR1 reads MNHEY; CDR2 reads SVGAGI. This CDR3 is CASSTGGRSYEQYF. DNA for the CDR3: TGTGCCAGCAGTACGGGAGGGCGCTCCTACGAGCAGTACTTC.

The chain couples TRBV4-3 to TRBJ1-1; D possibly corresponds to TRBD1 (6 bases). Trimming cost V 0 bases and J 8 bases, with 13 bases left between them. The CDR3 loop spans 14 amino acids. Germline CDR1 reads LGHNA; CDR2 reads YSLEER. CDR3 nucleotide sequence: TGCGCCAGCAGCCAAGAAGATAGGGGGACAGAAGCTTTCTTT. It yields the protein CASSQEDRGTEAFF.

The chain couples TRBV7-7 to TRBJ2-7, with a weak D call TRBD2 (6 bases). The CDR3 extends over 14 amino acids. V was trimmed by 5 bases and J by 12 bases, leaving 23 bases between them. CDR1 is SSHAT and CDR2 is FNYEAQ in the germline V gene (reference sequence). The CDR3 nucleotides read TGTGCCAGCAGCCGGGACTCGGCCCGGGCACCTGTGTACTTC. As protein: CASSRDSARAPVYF.

CDR3 sequence: CASSLPRGAGGELFF. In nucleotides, the CDR3 is TGCGCCAGCAGCTTGCCCAGAGGGGCAGGCGGGGAGCTGTTTTTT. The chain links TRBV5-1 to TRBJ2-2; the D call may be TRBD1 or TRBD2 (5 bases each). The CDR3 covers 15 residues. The ends were cut back, 1 base at V and 7 bases at J, with 14 bases in the middle. Germline assignment: CDR1 SGHRS and CDR2 YFSETQ. Together with reference TRBV5-1 and TRBJ2-2, the CDR3 gives the full variable domain: KAGVTQTPRYLIKTRGQQVTLSCSPISGHRSVSWYQQTPGQGLQFLFEYFSETQRNKGNFPGRFSGRQFSNSRSEMNVSTLELGDSALYLCASSLPRGAGGELFFGEGSRLTVL.

This clone was found a few times. The genes are TRBV6-5 and TRBJ1-5; D is unresolved. The ends were cut back, 5 bases at V and 1 base at J, with 9 bases in the middle. The CDR3 totals 14 residues. CDR1 and CDR2 from the germline V gene are MNHEY and SVGAGI. In DNA form, the CDR3 reads TGTGCCAGCAGTCCGATCGGCAGCAATCAGCCCCAGCATTTT. This encodes CASSPIGSNQPQHF.

The genes are TRBV6-1 and TRBJ1-1; the D is unclear. Germline CDR1 MNHNS, CDR2 SASEGT. The CDR3 loop spans 13 amino acids. V gave up 2 bases and J gave up 1 base, with 5 bases separating them. The CDR3 is CASSETRNTEAFF. Written as DNA, the CDR3 is TGTGCCAGCAGTGAAACCAGGAACACTGAAGCTTTCTTT.

This chain uses TRBV5-4 with TRBJ1-4; D may be TRBD1 (6 bases). Germline CDR1 is SGHNT and CDR2 is YYREEE (reference sequence). This CDR3 comprises 13 residues. V was pared by 3 bases and J by 3 bases, with 6 bases between. The CDR3: CASSSGANEKLFF. The DNA for the CDR3 is TGTGCCAGCAGCTCAGGGGCTAATGAAAAACTGTTTTTT.

This chain connects TRBV18 to TRBJ2-3, with D hard to call. Trimming cost V 2 bases and J 5 bases, with 17 bases left between them. The CDR3 loop spans 16 amino acids. Germline V CDR1 and CDR2: KGHSH, LQKENI. Here the CDR3 reads CASSPMVRWAQDTQYF. The CDR3 DNA reads TGTGCCAGCTCACCAATGGTTAGGTGGGCGCAAGATACGCAGTATTTT.

The V gene is TRBV19, the J gene TRBJ1-6; maybe TRBD1 (5 bases). The CDR3 loop spans 14 amino acids. Germline-derived CDR1 and CDR2 are LNHDA and SQIVND (reference sequence). Trimming removed 7 bases from V and 6 bases from J, with 13 bases in between. CDR3 in DNA: TGTGCCAGTAATACTCAGGGCACTAATTCACCCCTCCACTTT. Protein sequence: CASNTQGTNSPLHF.

This clone was picked up a small number of times. CDR3 DNA: TGTGCCAGTAGTCGGACAGGGTCTGGCTACACCTTC. As protein: CASSRTGSGYTF. The V call is TRBV19, the J call TRBJ1-2; 8 bases match TRBD1. The CDR3 spans 12 residues. CDR1 and CDR2 from the germline V gene are LNHDA and SQIVND (reference sequence). With V trimmed by 5 bases and J by 7 bases, 3 bases remained unmatched. Looking up the rest from reference TRBV19 and TRBJ1-2 gives the full variable domain: DGGITQSPKYLFRKEGQNVTLSCEQNLNHDAMYWYRQDPGQGLRLIYYSQIVNDFQKGDIAEGYSVSREKKESFPLTVTSAQKNPTAFYLCASSRTGSGYTFGSGTRLTVV.

This clone was seen a few times. The chain carries TRBV11-2 and TRBJ1-2; a weak D match, TRBD1 (5 bases). V dropped 5 bases and J dropped 3 bases, with 13 bases sitting between them. CDR3 length: 14 residues. The V gene's germline CDR1 is SGHAT and CDR2 FQNNGV. The CDR3 DNA follows: TGTGCCAGCAGCCCGAGGACACCGCACTATGGCTACACCTTC. Its protein is CASSPRTPHYGYTF.

The rearrangement links TRBV6-4 to TRBJ1-1, with a weak D call TRBD1 (5 bases). This CDR3 has 15 amino acids. V lost 3 bases and J 2 bases, leaving 13 bases between the germline ends. Germline V gives CDR1 MRHNA, CDR2 SNTAGT. The CDR3 bases are TGTGCCAGCAGTGATGGGGGGACGGCCAACACTGAAGCTTTCTTT. Its protein is CASSDGGTANTEAFF.

The DNA for the CDR3 is TGCGCCAGCATGGTAAGGAAGGGTCAGCCCCAGCATTTT. It translates to CASMVRKGQPQHF. This chain joins TRBV10-2 and TRBJ1-5, with D hard to call. CDR1 WSHSY and CDR2 SAAADI come from the germline V gene. The CDR3 is 13 residues long. V was cut by 7 bases and J by 6 bases, with 13 bases left in between.

V gene TRBV6-6 combines with J gene TRBJ1-1; D is uncertain. The CDR3 totals 12 residues. Germline values: CDR1 MNHNY, CDR2 SVGAGI (reference sequence). Trimming stripped 2 bases from V and 5 bases from J, with 6 bases between. The CDR3 DNA sequence: TGTGCCAGCAGTTACGGGAAGACTGAAGCTTTCTTT. This gives the protein CASSYGKTEAFF.

This clone has just one count. The CDR3 DNA is TGTGCCAGCACAGGTAGTTGGAGCGATGAGCAGTTCTTC. Protein: CASTGSWSDEQFF. J is TRBJ2-1 and V is TRBV7-3; no firm D call. V was cut by 7 bases and J by 8 bases, with 15 bases left in between. Germline V lookup: CDR1 SGHTA, CDR2 FQGTGA. The CDR3 loop spans 13 amino acids.

CDR3 region: CASGLGSETQYF. The CDR3 nucleotides read TGTGCCAGCGGATTAGGTTCGGAGACCCAGTACTTC. The chain employs TRBV6-5 and TRBJ2-5, with unresolved D. Germline values: CDR1 MNHEY, CDR2 SVGAGI. The ends were cut back, 8 bases at V and 5 bases at J, with 12 bases in the middle. The CDR3 has 12 amino acids.

This clone came up a few times. DNA for the CDR3: TGTGCCAGCAGCCCTCCGATTGAGAGTGAAGAGACCCAGTACTTC. Encoded protein: CASSPPIESEETQYF. The chain uses TRBV7-9 and TRBJ2-5, with unresolved D. Germline CDR1 SEHNR, CDR2 FQNEAQ (reference sequence). Trimming left V 5 bases short and J 3 bases short, with 16 bases between. This CDR3 comprises 15 residues.

This chain connects TRBV28 to TRBJ2-3, with D possibly matching TRBD1 (5 bases). The CDR3 has 16 amino acids. The V gene's germline CDR1 is MDHEN and CDR2 SYDVKM. V lost 4 bases and J lost 4, with 18 bases in between. As DNA, the CDR3 is TGTGCCAGCAGTTCAACCTCAGGGCCTCACGCAGATACGCAGTATTTT. Residues: CASSSTSGPHADTQYF.

CDR3 nucleotide sequence: TGCAGCGTTGGAGGACGGGACTACAATGAGCAGTTCTTC. Amino acids: CSVGGRDYNEQFF. The V gene is TRBV29-1, the J gene TRBJ2-1; tentatively, D is TRBD2 (5 bases). This CDR3 spans 13 amino acids. Germline V lookup: CDR1 SQVTM, CDR2 ANQGSEA. Trimming shortened V by 4 bases and J by 3 bases, and 10 bases separated the two germline ends.

There are a few counts of this clone. The chain links TRBV4-2 to TRBJ2-6; 11 bases match TRBD2. The CDR3 sequence is 18 residues long. V shed 4 bases and J 0 bases; nucleotides not matched to a gene: 5. CDR1 is LGHNA and CDR2 is YNFKEQ in the germline V gene. This chain's CDR3 is CASSLLGLAGSGANVLTF. CDR3 nucleotides: TGTGCCAGCAGCCTCCTAGGACTAGCGGGCTCTGGGGCCAACGTCCTGACTTTC.

The rearrangement uses TRBV6-1 and TRBJ1-2; D not resolved. Germline V gives CDR1 MNHNS, CDR2 SASEGT. The CDR3 loop spans 12 amino acids. Trimming took off 6 bases at V and 5 bases at J, with 10 bases between the two ends. The CDR3 DNA reads TGTGCCAGCAGGCCGGAAGGGTATGGCTACACCTTC. Its translation: CASRPEGYGYTF.

This rearrangement joins TRBV5-5 to TRBJ2-7; TRBD1 matches at 9 bases. V shed 5 bases, J shed 1 base, and the junction held 7 bases outside the gene matches. This CDR3 is built from 15 residues. The V gene's germline CDR1 is SGHKS and CDR2 YYEKEE (reference sequence). CDR3 residues: CASRGIQGASYEQYF. CDR3 DNA sequence: TGTGCCAGCAGAGGGATACAGGGGGCATCCTACGAGCAGTACTTC.

The rearrangement links TRBV4-1 to TRBJ2-1; possible D gene TRBD1, 5 bases. Germline V lookup: CDR1 MGHRA, CDR2 YSYEKL. Trimming took 4 bases from V and 8 from J, leaving 15 bases between them. The CDR3 is 14 residues long. The CDR3 DNA sequence: TGCGCCAGCAGCCCCAGGGTGAGCGTCCATGAGCAGTTCTTC. This encodes CASSPRVSVHEQFF.

On this clone: No conserved phenylalanine or tryptophan ends this CDR3, so it is likely a read error. Because the CDR3's place on the DNA is in doubt, the DNA is left out and the CDR3 is given as listed by TCRdb. The genes are TRBV2 and TRBJ2-3; TRBD2 reflects the table's D call only, with no check against the DNA. The CDR3 extends over 14 residues, inclusive of both ends. Per germline, CDR1 SNHLY and CDR2 FYNNEI. CDR3 region: CATTPGLAGGPIGT.